The 21 T cell receptor beta chains presented below share a single source sample, sequenced in a study of blood T cell repertoires in COVID-19 (dated by TCRdb to between 2020 and 2021). Libraries were prepared through the immunoSEQ multiplex PCR assay. This is the immuneACCESS table as TCRdb keeps it, with only in-frame sequences that have V and J called. A part of the clones is gone; compared with another copy, unresolved V genes explain less than half, and the rest is unexplained. The sample contains approximately 250,000 clones, around 93% of them found a single time. The ten largest account for around 2.8% of the sample. Sequenced material: PBMCs or T cells enriched from blood (not recorded which). These receptors all come from a man aged 35 to 55 who had been exposed to COVID-19.

J is TRBJ1-1 and V is TRBV28; unclear D gene. The CDR3 has 12 residues. The germline V gene encodes CDR1 MDHEN and CDR2 SYDVKM. V shed 5 bases and J shed 6 bases, with 10 bases lying between them. CDR3 region: CASSRQVAEAFF. CDR3 in DNA: TGTGCCAGCAGTCGCCAGGTCGCTGAAGCTTTCTTT.

The chain has TRBV4-1 and TRBJ2-7; D may be TRBD1 (6 bases). This CDR3 region has 13 residues. Trimming cost V 0 bases and J 5 bases, with 8 bases left between them. Germline V lookup: CDR1 MGHRA, CDR2 YSYEKL. The CDR3 DNA reads TGCGCCAGCAGCCAAGATCAGGGGAACGAGCAGTACTTC. It is translated as CASSQDQGNEQYF.

The rearrangement joins TRBV27 to TRBJ2-7; D is perhaps TRBD2 (6 bases). V lost 6 bases and J lost 2, with 14 bases in between. Germline V gene lookup returns CDR1 MNHEY and CDR2 SMNVEV (reference sequence). The CDR3 runs 14 residues. CDR3 loop: CASRRSGSPYEQYF. The CDR3 nucleotides read TGTGCCAGCAGACGATCCGGGAGCCCCTACGAGCAGTACTTC.

The CDR3 region has the DNA TGTGCCAGTAGACACCTAGCGGGAGGAGTTACAGATACGCAGTATTTT. Protein product: CASRHLAGGVTDTQYF. The V gene is TRBV19, the J gene TRBJ2-3; 11 nucleotides match TRBD2. Germline V gives CDR1 LNHDA, CDR2 SQIVND (reference sequence). The CDR3 contains 16 residues. With 6 bases clipped from V and 3 bases from J, the junction kept 8 bases outside the gene matches.

The chain recombines TRBV9 with TRBJ2-7; 7 bases fit TRBD2. J gave up 6 bases and V 4 bases, and 4 bases lay outside the gene matches. CDR1 and CDR2 from the germline V gene are SGDLS and YYNGEE. This CDR3 region has 12 residues. The CDR3 sequence is CASSPGRGEQYF. In nucleotides, the CDR3 is TGTGCCAGCAGCCCAGGGAGGGGCGAGCAGTACTTC. Based on the CDR3 plus reference TRBV9 and TRBJ2-7, the full variable domain is DSGVTQTPKHLITATGQRVTLRCSPRSGDLSVYWYQQSLDQGLQFLIQYYNGEERAKGNILERFSAQQFPDLHSELNLSSLELGDSALYFCASSPGRGEQYFGPGTRLTVT.

This chain joins TRBV6-2 or TRBV6-3 and TRBJ2-7; the D is unclear. V lost 5 bases to trimming and J lost 4 bases, with 9 bases between them. The CDR3 runs to 12 residues. CDR1 is MNHEY and CDR2 is SVGEGT in the germline V gene. The CDR3 sequence: CASSTYPYEQYF. The DNA of the CDR3 is TGTGCCAGCAGTACCTACCCTTACGAGCAGTACTTC.

V and J are TRBV28 and TRBJ2-3; the D gene is possibly TRBD1 (6 bases). The CDR3 spans 16 residues. Germline values: CDR1 MDHEN, CDR2 SYDVKM. V lost 3 bases and J 8 bases, leaving 21 bases between the germline ends. The CDR3 sequence is CASSFFRGPARVTQYF. CDR3 DNA: TGTGCCAGCAGTTTCTTCAGGGGTCCGGCGCGTGTTACGCAGTATTTT.

The genes are TRBV3-1 (or the pseudogene TRBV3-2) and TRBJ2-2, with 11 nucleotides matching TRBD1. Unmatched junction bases numbered 6, after V lost 4 bases and J lost 5 bases. CDR1 LGHDT and CDR2 YNNKEL come from the germline V gene (reference sequence). CDR3 length equals 16 residues. The CDR3 region has the DNA TGTGCCAGCAGCCCAGAGGGACAGGGGGGGACCGGGGAGCTGTTTTTT. Protein: CASSPEGQGGTGELFF.

The chain uses TRBV5-1 and TRBJ1-1; D may be TRBD1 (5 bases). From germline, CDR1 is SGHRS and CDR2 YFSETQ. The CDR3 is made up of 15 amino acids. Trimming cost V 1 base and J 4 bases, with 14 bases left between them. CDR3 sequence reads: CASSLLGVSGTEAFF. The DNA for the CDR3 is TGCGCCAGCAGCTTGTTAGGGGTTAGCGGCACTGAAGCTTTCTTT.

The chain links TRBV30 to TRBJ2-7; 7 bases agree with TRBD1. Germline loops: CDR1 GTSNPN, CDR2 SVGIG (reference sequence). J gave up 4 bases and V 5 bases, and 17 bases lay outside the gene matches. The CDR3 covers 16 residues. The CDR3 region is CAWSPIMGQGVYEQYF. The CDR3 bases are TGTGCCTGGTCCCCAATAATGGGCCAGGGGGTATACGAGCAGTACTTC.

This chain uses TRBV19 with TRBJ1-4, with a weak D call TRBD1 (5 bases). The CDR3 consists of 14 residues. CDR1 LNHDA and CDR2 SQIVND come from the germline V gene (reference sequence). V was clipped by 11 bases and J by 4 bases, with 17 bases between them. The CDR3 reads CAVSSGRLNEKLFF. The CDR3 DNA follows: TGTGCCGTCTCCTCAGGGCGGCTTAATGAAAAACTGTTTTTT. Complete variable domain (other parts from reference TRBV19 and TRBJ1-4): DGGITQSPKYLFRKEGQNVTLSCEQNLNHDAMYWYRQDPGQGLRLIYYSQIVNDFQKGDIAEGYSVSREKKESFPLTVTSAQKNPTAFYLCAVSSGRLNEKLFFGSGTQLSVL.

This clone was recorded only once. The CDR3 region is CASSHTGSGVNTEAFF. The CDR3 DNA follows: TGTGCCAGCAGCCATACAGGGTCAGGCGTGAACACTGAAGCTTTCTTT. The genes are TRBV16 and TRBJ1-1; tentatively, D is TRBD1 (6 bases). Trimming left V 3 bases short and J 0 bases short, with 14 bases between. This CDR3 is 16 amino acids long. Germline CDR1 is KGHSY and CDR2 is FQNENV.

The V gene is TRBV24-1, the J gene TRBJ1-3, with 8 nucleotides matching TRBD1. Germline V gene sequence: CDR1 KGHDR, CDR2 SFDVKD. There are 15 residues in the CDR3. Unmatched junction bases numbered 4, after V lost 3 bases and J lost 4 bases. CDR3 protein: CATSDPRQGGNTIYF. CDR3 DNA: TGTGCCACCAGTGATCCCCGACAGGGGGGAAACACCATATATTTT.

The V and J genes are TRBV9 and TRBJ1-1, with TRBD1 matching 9 bases. CDR1 and CDR2 from the germline V gene are SGDLS and YYNGEE. The CDR3 is made up of 15 amino acids. V lost 3 bases, J lost 7 bases, and 10 bases stayed unmatched. The CDR3, as DNA: TGTGCCAGCAGCGGAGGACAGGGGACCAGAAATGAAGCTTTCTTT. This codes for CASSGGQGTRNEAFF.

The chain employs TRBV7-2 and TRBJ2-1; D gene ambiguous. The CDR3 contains 15 residues. CDR1 and CDR2 from the germline V gene are SGHTA and FQGNSA. V lost 5 bases and J 0 bases, leaving 11 bases between the germline ends. The chain's CDR3 is CASSKTPDSYNEQFF. For the CDR3, the DNA is TGTGCCAGCAGCAAAACGCCAGACTCCTACAATGAGCAGTTCTTC.

The chain has TRBV9 and TRBJ1-1, with D possibly matching TRBD1 (5 bases). CDR1 and CDR2 (germline): SGDLS, YYNGEE. V was cut by 4 bases and J by 2 bases, with 15 bases left in between. The CDR3 has 15 amino acids. The DNA of the CDR3 is TGTGCCAGCAGCCCCGCAGGGCTTGTTAACACTGAAGCTTTCTTT. This translates into CASSPAGLVNTEAFF.

The chain employs TRBV2 and TRBJ2-7; tentative D call: TRBD1 (5 bases). The CDR3 is 15 amino acids. Germline loops: CDR1 SNHLY, CDR2 FYNNEI. V gave up 2 bases and J gave up 1 base, with 12 bases separating them. The CDR3 region is CASSESRVQSYEQYF. Here the CDR3 DNA reads TGTGCCAGCAGTGAATCCAGGGTTCAGTCCTACGAGCAGTACTTC.

The chain couples TRBV19 to TRBJ1-2; D is unresolved. CDR1 and CDR2 (germline): LNHDA, SQIVND (reference sequence). V was cut by 10 bases and J by 4 bases, with 10 bases left in between. The CDR3 sequence is 11 residues long. The CDR3 nucleotides read TGTGCCACCCAGACACTCTATGGCTACACCTTC. Amino acid sequence: CATQTLYGYTF.

J is TRBJ1-1 and V is TRBV6-5, with 8 bases identical to TRBD1. V dropped 4 bases and J dropped 7; count of bases not matched to a gene: 11. Germline CDR1 is MNHEY and CDR2 is SVGAGI. The CDR3 consists of 15 residues. CDR3 loop: CASSSTGGPRDEAFF. The CDR3, as DNA: TGTGCCAGCAGTTCTACAGGGGGACCCCGGGATGAAGCTTTCTTT.

The gene calls are TRBV19 and TRBJ1-1; D may be TRBD1 (5 bases). CDR3 length equals 13 residues. Germline V gene data show CDR1 as LNHDA and CDR2 as SQIVND (reference sequence). Trimming shortened V by 3 bases and J by 4 bases, and 9 bases separated the two germline ends. Here the CDR3 reads CASSMSGGTEAFF. The CDR3 DNA is TGTGCCAGTAGTATGAGCGGGGGCACTGAAGCTTTCTTT.

The CDR3 nucleotides read TGTGCCAGCGGACCTCAGGGGATCGACTACACCTTC. Amino acid sequence: CASGPQGIDYTF. The chain couples TRBV5-4 to TRBJ1-2; a possible D gene is TRBD1 (6 bases). Trimming pared 7 bases from V and 10 bases from J, leaving 17 bases between. This CDR3 contains 12 residues. Germline V gene data show CDR1 as SGHNT and CDR2 as YYREEE (reference sequence).